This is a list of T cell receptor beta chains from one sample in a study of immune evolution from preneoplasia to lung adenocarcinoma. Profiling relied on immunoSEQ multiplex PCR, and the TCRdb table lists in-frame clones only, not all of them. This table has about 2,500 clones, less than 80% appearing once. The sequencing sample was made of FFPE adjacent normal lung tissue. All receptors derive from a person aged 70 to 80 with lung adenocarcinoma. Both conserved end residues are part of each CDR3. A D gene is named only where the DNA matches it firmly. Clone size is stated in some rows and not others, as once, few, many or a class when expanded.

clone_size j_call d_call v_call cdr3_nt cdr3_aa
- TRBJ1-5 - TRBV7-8 TGTGCCAGCAACCTTCGGCGGAGCAATCAGCCCCAGCATTTT CASNLRRSNQPQHF
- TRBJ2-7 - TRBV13 TGTGCCAGCAGCAGTAGTACAGGTAGGGACTTCTACGAGCAGTACTTC CASSSSTGRDFYEQYF
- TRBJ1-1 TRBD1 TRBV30 TGTGCCTGGAGTCCCCCACAGGGGATCATGGAAGCTTTCTTT CAWSPPQGIMEAFF
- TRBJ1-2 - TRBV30 TGTGCCTGGAGTGTACGACTTAACGATGGCTACACCTTC CAWSVRLNDGYTF
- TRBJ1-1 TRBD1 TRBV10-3 TGTGCCATCAGTGAACAGGGGACCACTGAAGCTTTCTTT CAISEQGTTEAFF
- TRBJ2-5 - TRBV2 TGTGCCAGCAAATTCGGGACTTCGGGGGAAGAGACCCAGTACTTC CASKFGTSGEETQYF
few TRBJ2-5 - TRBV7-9 TGTGCCAGCAGCTTAGTTCAGGGGGGTACGGAGACCCAGTACTTC CASSLVQGGTETQYF
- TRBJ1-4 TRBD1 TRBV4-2 TGTGCCAGCAGCCAAGATCAGGGGGATAATGAAAAACTGTTTTTT CASSQDQGDNEKLFF
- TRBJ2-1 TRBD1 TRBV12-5 TGTGCTAGTGGTTTGGGGGACAGCGAATACAATGAGCAGTTCTTC CASGLGDSEYNEQFF
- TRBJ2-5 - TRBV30 TGTGCCTGGAGGGTCCGTGGCGTAGAGACCCAGTACTTC CAWRVRGVETQYF
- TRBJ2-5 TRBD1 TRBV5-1 TGCGCCAGCAGTTTAGGACCGGGACAGGGGGGGCGAGAGACCCAGTACTTC CASSLGPGQGGRETQYF
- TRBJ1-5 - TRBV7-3 TGTGCCAGCAGCTTAGTTACCGGGGTACGGGGGAATCAGCCCCAGCATTTT CASSLVTGVRGNQPQHF
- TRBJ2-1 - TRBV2 TGTGCCAGCAGTGATGTGCGAGGGGCTGAGCAGTTCTTC CASSDVRGAEQFF
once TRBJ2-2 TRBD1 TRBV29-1 TGCAGCGGACGGACAGGGCCTAACACCGGGGAGCTGTTTTTT CSGRTGPNTGELFF
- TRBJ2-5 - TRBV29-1 TGCAGCGTCCCCGGGACACCCCAAGAGACCCAGTACTTC CSVPGTPQETQYF
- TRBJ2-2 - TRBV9 TGTGCCAGCAGCGTAGTTGGGGATAACACCGGGGAGCTGTTTTTT CASSVVGDNTGELFF
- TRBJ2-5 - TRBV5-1 TGCGCCAGCAGCTTGGTTGGTGGACAAGAGACCCAGTACTTC CASSLVGGQETQYF
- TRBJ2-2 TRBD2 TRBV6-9 TGTGCCAGCTCCCTAAGGCGGGAGGGGTCGTCCGGGGAGCTGTTTTTT CASSLRREGSSGELFF
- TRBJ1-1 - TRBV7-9 TGTGCCAGCAGCCCTAACGAGAGGAACACTGAAGCTTTCTTT CASSPNERNTEAFF
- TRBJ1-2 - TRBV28 TGTGCCAGCAGTCCCCAAAGGGGATTCAAAACTAACTATGGCTACACCTTC CASSPQRGFKTNYGYTF
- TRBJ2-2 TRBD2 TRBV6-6 TGTGCCAGCAGTTACTCGGCGGGCGGGAGTAGCCGGGAGCTGTTTTTT CASSYSAGGSSRELFF
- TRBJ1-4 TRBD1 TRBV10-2 TGCGCCAGCACGACAGGGACCCACGAAAAACTGTTTTTT CASTTGTHEKLFF
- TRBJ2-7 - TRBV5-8 TGTGCCAGCAGCTCCGAACCTGGGAGGGAGCAGTACTTC CASSSEPGREQYF
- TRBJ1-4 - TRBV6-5 TGTGCCAGCAGTTCGGGGGGCCAGGAAAAACTGTTTTTT CASSSGGQEKLFF
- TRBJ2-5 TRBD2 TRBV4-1 TGCGCCAGCAGCCAAGATTGGGCTAGCGGGAATCAAGAGACCCAGTACTTC CASSQDWASGNQETQYF
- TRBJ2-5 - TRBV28 TGTGCCAGCAACGTGGGGAGAGAGACCCAGTACTTC CASNVGRETQYF
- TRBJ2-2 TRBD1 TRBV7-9 TGTGCCAGCAGCCCACGGACAGGGCATGGCGCCGGGGAGCTGTTTTTT CASSPRTGHGAGELFF
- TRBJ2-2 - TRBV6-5 TGTGCCAGCAGTTACTCATCGGGGGCAACCGGGGAGCTGTTTTTT CASSYSSGATGELFF
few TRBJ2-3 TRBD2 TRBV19 TGTGCCCCCAACGATGGACTAGCGAAGGATACGCAGTATTTT CAPNDGLAKDTQYF
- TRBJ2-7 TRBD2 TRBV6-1 TGTGCCAGCAGTGCATCGACTAGCGGGAGTTACGAGCAGTACTTC CASSASTSGSYEQYF
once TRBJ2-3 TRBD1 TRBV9 TGTGCCAGCAGCTTTACGGGACAGGGGCGCACAGATACGCAGTATTTT CASSFTGQGRTDTQYF
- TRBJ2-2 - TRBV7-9 TGTGCCAGCAGCCGACTTTCGAACACCGGGGAGCTGTTTTTT CASSRLSNTGELFF
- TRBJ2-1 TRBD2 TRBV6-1 TGTGCCAGCAGTGAAGGGACAGGGAAATTTAGCGGGAGGGCCCTCGATGAGCAGTTCTTC CASSEGTGKFSGRALDEQFF
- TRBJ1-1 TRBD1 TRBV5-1 TGCGCCAGCAGGTCCGGACAGGTGGGGACTGAAGCTTTCTTT CASRSGQVGTEAFF
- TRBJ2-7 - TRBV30 TGTGCCTGGAGCCCACCCGGGGCCCAGGGCTACGAGCAGTACTTC CAWSPPGAQGYEQYF
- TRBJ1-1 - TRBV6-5 TGTGCCAGCAGTTACTCGTACCCCGGGGACACTGAAGCTTTCTTT CASSYSYPGDTEAFF
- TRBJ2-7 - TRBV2 TGTGCCACCTCTGCTGGTGGTGAGCAGTACTTC CATSAGGEQYF
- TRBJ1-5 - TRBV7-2 TGTGCCAGCAGCTTTAGCAATCAGCCCCAGCATTTT CASSFSNQPQHF
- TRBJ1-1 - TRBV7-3 TGTGCCAGCAGCCCTGCGTTGAGAGCTGAAGCTTTCTTT CASSPALRAEAFF
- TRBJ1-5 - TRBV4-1 TGCGCCAGCAGCTCCCCGGAGTCGGGGCAGCCCCAGCATTTT CASSSPESGQPQHF
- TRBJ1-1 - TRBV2 TGTGCCAGCAGTGAGGGGGCGAGAGCTTTCTTT CASSEGARAFF